The 18 T cell receptor beta chains below come from one sample, sequenced in a study of T cells in Graves' hyperthyroidism and ophthalmopathy (dated by TCRdb to about 2019). The method behind the library was multiplex PCR. Sequencing instrument: Illumina HiSeq 2000. The TCR beta CDR3 regions were amplified from the RNA transcripts. For the first round of RT-PCR on the TCR CDR3, the HTBI primer set was used together with the Qiagen OneStep RT-PCR kit. TCRdb itself trimmed the public reads at Q25 with fastp, ran MiXCR and retained productive beta chains. Merged by CDR3 protein, the rows form single entries marked with the most common genes and DNA. A total of about 570,000 distinct CDR3 sequences appear in this sample, approximately 15% of them only once. The ten largest clones add up to more than 11% of the sample. The sample consisted of blood. These TCRs come from a woman aged 40 to 49 with Graves' hyperthyroidism.

This clonotype appeared many times. The chain couples TRBV5-1 to TRBJ2-6, with D possibly being TRBD2 (6 bases). Germline CDR1 is SGHRS and CDR2 is YFSETQ. This CDR3 is 16 amino acids long. V was pared by 2 bases and J by 1 base, with 10 bases between. The CDR3 sequence: CASSLTRGSGANVLTF. The CDR3, as DNA: TGCGCCAGCAGCTTAACGCGGGGATCTGGGGCCAACGTCCTGACTTTC. The variable domain in full, completed from reference TRBV5-1 and TRBJ2-6, reads KAGVTQTPRYLIKTRGQQVTLSCSPISGHRSVSWYQQTPGQGLQFLFEYFSETQRNKGNFPGRFSGRQFSNSRSEMNVSTLELGDSALYLCASSLTRGSGANVLTFGAGSRLTVL.

This clonotype was observed a few times. One base away lies a much larger clone, so this may be a sequencing read error. The chain carries TRBV12-3 or TRBV12-4 and TRBJ2-5, with 10 positions matching TRBD2. The CDR3 is made up of 15 amino acids. CDR3 sequence reads: CASRRTSGEQETRYF. The CDR3 nucleotides read TGTGCCAGCAGACGGACTAGCGGAGAACAAGAGACCCGGTACTTC.

Many counts were recorded for this clonotype. This sequence joins TRBV2 and TRBJ2-7, with 9 bases aligning to TRBD2. There are 17 residues in the CDR3. J lost 2 bases, V lost 3 bases, and 11 bases had no gene match. Per the germline V gene, CDR1 is SNHLY and CDR2 is FYNNEI. This chain's CDR3 is CASSDVVAGEYPYEQYF. DNA of the CDR3: TGTGCCAGCAGTGATGTGGTAGCGGGAGAGTATCCCTACGAGCAGTACTTC.

This clonotype has only a few counts. The rearrangement links TRBV3-1 to TRBJ1-4, with D perhaps matching TRBD1 (6 bases). CDR1 and CDR2 (germline): LGHDT, YNNKEL (reference sequence). V was cut by 4 bases and J by 6 bases, with 15 bases left in between. CDR3 length: 15 residues. The CDR3 loop reads CASSPPTGRDEKLFF. For the CDR3, the DNA is TGTGCCAGCAGCCCCCCAACAGGGAGGGATGAAAAACTGTTTTTT.

This clonotype was observed at least ten times. The chain is built from TRBV5-4 and TRBJ2-5, with 9 nucleotides matching TRBD1. The CDR3 consists of 15 residues. V lost 2 bases, J lost 4 bases, and 6 bases stayed unmatched. In germline, CDR1 is SGHNT, CDR2 YYREEE (reference sequence). The CDR3 DNA is TGTGCCAGCAGCTTACCGGGACAGGGAGTAGAGACCCAGTACTTC. It translates to CASSLPGQGVETQYF.

Ten or more counts support this clonotype. The J gene is TRBJ2-1, the V gene TRBV28; 7 nucleotides match TRBD1. V was clipped by 4 bases and J by 3 bases; unmatched bases: 9. Looked up from germline, CDR1 is MDHEN and CDR2 is SYDVKM. The CDR3 totals 16 residues. This chain's CDR3 is CASSSLLRDSYNEQFF. Here the CDR3 DNA reads TGTGCCAGCAGTTCCTTGCTCCGGGACAGCTACAATGAGCAGTTCTTC.

The sample holds many counts of this clonotype. Here the CDR3 reads CASSQETGRTDTQYF. DNA for the CDR3: TGTGCCAGCAGCCAAGAGACAGGTCGCACAGATACGCAGTATTTT. V is TRBV3-1 and J is TRBJ2-3; a weak D match, TRBD1 (6 bases). CDR1 is LGHDT, CDR2 YNNKEL, per germline (reference sequence). The ends were cut back, 0 bases at V and 1 base at J, with 8 bases in the middle. This CDR3 is 15 amino acids long.

Points on this clonotype: Being one base from a much bigger clone, this may be a read error. This chain uses TRBV7-2 with TRBJ2-5, with 8 bases that match TRBD2. This CDR3 is built from 16 residues. CDR1 and CDR2 from the germline V gene are SGHTA and FQGNSA. CDR3 in amino acids: CAGSLVSGSAGETQYF. The DNA for the CDR3 is TGTGCCGGCAGCTTAGTGAGCGGGAGTGCGGGAGAGACCCAGTACTTC.

This clonotype was seen repeatedly, ten times or more. V and J are TRBV2 and TRBJ2-4, with a weak D call TRBD2 (5 bases). Trimming took 7 bases from V and 0 from J, leaving 10 bases between them. This CDR3 is built from 14 residues. Looked up from germline, CDR1 is SNHLY and CDR2 is FYNNEI. For the CDR3, the DNA is TGTGCCAGCAATGGCGGACTAGCCAAAAACATTCAGTACTTC. It encodes CASNGGLAKNIQYF.

The rearrangement joins TRBV2 to TRBJ1-1; 7 nucleotides match TRBD1. Germline V gives CDR1 SNHLY, CDR2 FYNNEI. The trim removed 4 bases at V and 0 bases at J, leaving 8 bases unmatched. This CDR3 contains 16 residues. For the CDR3, the DNA is TGTGCCAGCAGTGGGGGGGGACAGCGCATGAACACTGAAGCTTTCTTT. Translated: CASSGGGQRMNTEAFF.

This clonotype has at least ten counts. The V and J genes are TRBV28 and TRBJ2-3, with D unclear. Germline CDR1 is MDHEN and CDR2 is SYDVKM. The CDR3 has 14 residues. Trimming stripped 2 bases from V and 6 bases from J, with 12 bases between. Written as DNA, the CDR3 is TGTGCCAGCAGTTTACGTCGGATATGGGATACGCAGTATTTT. Translating gives CASSLRRIWDTQYF.

The rearrangement uses TRBV20-1 and TRBJ2-2, with D perhaps matching TRBD2 (6 bases). The CDR3 contains 14 residues. CDR1 and CDR2 from the germline V gene are DFQATT and SNEGSKA (reference sequence). V was trimmed by 3 bases and J by 3 bases, leaving 11 bases between them. CDR3 residues: CSARDREHTGELFF. The CDR3 DNA sequence: TGCAGTGCTAGGGATCGGGAGCACACCGGGGAGCTGTTTTTT.

Comment on this clonotype: This clone may be a read error of a much larger clone one base away. This chain links TRBV18 with TRBJ1-2; 7 bases match TRBD1. Germline-derived CDR1 and CDR2 are KGHSH and LQKENI. The CDR3 totals 15 residues. CDR3 nucleotide sequence: TGTGCCAGCTCACCAAATACAGGGGTGGACTATGACTACACCTTC. Translation gives CASSPNTGVDYDYTF.

This clonotype was recorded many times. The chain carries TRBV4-2 and TRBJ1-1; a possible D gene is TRBD1 (5 bases). Trimming stripped 1 base from V and 2 bases from J, with 8 bases between. The CDR3 runs 14 residues. CDR1 and CDR2 (germline): LGHNA, YNFKEQ. CDR3 loop: CASSQGQHNTEAFF. For the CDR3, the DNA is TGTGCCAGCAGCCAAGGACAGCATAACACTGAAGCTTTCTTT.

The rearrangement joins TRBV6-1 to TRBJ1-6; 8 positions match TRBD1. CDR1 is MNHNS and CDR2 is SASEGT in the germline V gene. V lost 1 base and J lost 7; bases outside the gene matches: 0. There are 14 residues in the CDR3. The CDR3 region is CASSEGTGNSPLHF. Here the CDR3 DNA reads TGTGCCAGCAGTGAAGGGACAGGGAATTCACCCCTCCACTTT.

This clonotype was seen many times. The chain couples TRBV28 to TRBJ2-3; the D call may be TRBD1 or TRBD2 (5 bases each). Germline V gives CDR1 MDHEN, CDR2 SYDVKM. The V end lost 2 bases, the J end lost 2 bases, and 8 bases lay between the germline ends. The CDR3 consists of 14 residues. The CDR3 protein is CASSLDGTTDTQYF. Written as DNA, the CDR3 is TGTGCCAGCAGTTTAGACGGGACCACAGATACGCAGTATTTT.

At least ten counts were recorded for this clonotype. The V and J genes are TRBV15 and TRBJ1-4; D gene uncertain. Germline assignment: CDR1 LNHNV and CDR2 YYDKDF (reference sequence). V shed 5 bases and J shed 5 bases, with 9 bases lying between them. CDR3 length equals 13 residues. The CDR3, as DNA: TGTGCCACCAGCGGCGGGGTCAATGAAAAACTGTTTTTT. This gives the protein CATSGGVNEKLFF.

V is TRBV3-1 and J is TRBJ2-6, with 8 bases identical to TRBD1. The germline CDR1 and CDR2 sequences are LGHDT and YNNKEL (reference sequence). The CDR3 loop spans 17 amino acids. Unmatched junction bases numbered 4, after V lost 3 bases and J lost 0 bases. CDR3 in amino acids: CASSQDRESSGANVLTF. The CDR3, as DNA: TGTGCCAGCAGCCAGGACAGGGAAAGCTCTGGGGCCAACGTCCTGACTTTC.